This entry lists 9 T cell receptor beta chains sequenced from one sample in a study of blood T cells in healthy people across ages. A sample-barcoded 5' primer and a J-beta primer mix were used in a second PCR of roughly 7 to 11 cycles. TCRdb analysed the 5' RACE reads with MiXCR anew, one entry per CDR3 protein. The sample consists of 1 million to 1.2 million distinct CDR3 sequences, 35% to 40% of them appearing once. Sequencing was carried out using blood. These receptors originate from a man younger than 30 in good health.

Concerning this clonotype itself: One junction end disagrees with the germline gene, perhaps due to a read error. The chain joins TRBV6-5 to TRBJ2-1; D might be TRBD1 or TRBD2, each matching 5 bases. CDR3 length equals 13 residues. Looked up from germline, CDR1 is MNHEY and CDR2 is SVGAGI. CDR3 region: CSSRRGRSNEQFF. The CDR3 DNA reads as TGTTCCAGCAGACGGGGACGGTCCAATGAGCAGTTCTTC.

This clonotype was observed many times. The V call is TRBV12-3 or TRBV12-4, the J call TRBJ1-2, with D unclear. The CDR3 contains 12 residues. Between the trimmed V and J ends, which lost 10 bases and 2 bases, there was a span of 11 bases. Here the CDR3 DNA reads TGTGCCATCTGGGGAAACAACTATGGCTACACCTTC. Translating gives CAIWGNNYGYTF.

The chain is built from TRBV10-3 and TRBJ2-7, with TRBD1 identical over 8 bases. Per germline, CDR1 ENHRY and CDR2 SYGVKD. J lost 7 bases, V lost 8 bases, and 16 bases had no gene match. This CDR3 spans 15 amino acids. The CDR3 DNA is TGTGCCATCGCCGACCCCGACAGGGGAATTAATGAGCAGTACTTC. Amino acid sequence: CAIADPDRGINEQYF.

This clonotype was seen only a few times. The genes are TRBV20-1 and TRBJ1-2; D remains ambiguous. Germline lookup yields CDR1 DFQATT and CDR2 SNEGSKA (reference sequence). This CDR3 comprises 13 residues. With 4 bases removed from V and 2 bases from J, the gap between germline ends came to 11 bases. The CDR3 region has the DNA TGCAGTGCTAAGACCACGGTGAACTATGGCTACACCTTC. Protein sequence: CSAKTTVNYGYTF.

V is TRBV14 and J is TRBJ1-1; the D is unclear. Germline-derived CDR1 and CDR2 are SGHDN and FVKESK. The CDR3 is 12 residues long. The V gene lost 4 bases and the J gene lost 6 bases, with 9 bases spanning the gap. The CDR3 loop reads CASSPGWAEAFF. In DNA, the CDR3 is TGTGCCAGCAGCCCAGGATGGGCTGAAGCTTTCTTT.

This clonotype has a handful of counts. For the CDR3, the DNA is TGTGCCAGCAGCAAGACTAGCGGGGAGGGCGGGGAGCTGTTTTTT. Amino acids: CASSKTSGEGGELFF. The rearrangement joins TRBV7-6 to TRBJ2-2; TRBD2 matches at 11 bases. V was clipped by 5 bases and J by 7 bases; unmatched bases: 6. The CDR3 covers 15 residues. In germline, CDR1 is SGHVS, CDR2 FNYEAQ.

The genes are TRBV27 and TRBJ1-2, with D possibly being TRBD1 (6 bases). The germline V and J ends were trimmed by 3 bases and 4 bases, with 12 bases remaining between them. This CDR3 has 14 residues. Germline CDR1 MNHEY, CDR2 SMNVEV (reference sequence). CDR3: CASSLTGYGYGYTF. CDR3 DNA: TGTGCCAGCAGTTTGACAGGCTACGGCTATGGCTACACCTTC.

This clonotype was detected many times. J is TRBJ1-6 and V is TRBV20-1; no clear D gene. The CDR3 has 12 amino acids. V gave up 3 bases and J gave up 7 bases, with 7 bases separating them. The germline V gene has CDR1 DFQATT and CDR2 SNEGSKA (reference sequence). This CDR3 reads CSARGVNSPLHF. The CDR3 DNA reads TGCAGTGCTAGGGGTGTGAATTCACCCCTCCACTTT.

The CDR3: CASSLDREAGANVLTF. For the CDR3, the DNA is TGTGCCAGCAGTCTTGACAGGGAGGCTGGGGCCAACGTCCTGACTTTC. The chain uses TRBV6-2 or TRBV6-3 and TRBJ2-6; D possibly corresponds to TRBD1 (7 bases). The CDR3 has 16 residues. The V and J ends lost 5 bases and 2 bases respectively, with 13 bases between them. The germline V gene has CDR1 MNHEY and CDR2 SVGEGT.